This T cell receptor (beta chain) was identified during a study of patients and donors after allogeneic stem cell transplantation. CDR1 and CDR2 from the germline V gene are SGDLS and YYNGEE. The CDR3 sequence is 14 residues long. With 5 bases clipped from V and 4 bases from J, the junction kept 4 bases outside the gene matches. This clonotype showed up just a few times. TCRdb re-derived calls from the RT-PCR reads in MiXCR, one entry per CDR3 protein. The table has 160,000 or so distinct CDR3 sequences, 24% seen once. The V and J genes are TRBV9 and TRBJ2-2; 8 bases are shared with TRBD1. The sample taken for sequencing was blood, either unsorted or a sorted T cell fraction (not recorded which). This clonotype was sampled from a human donor who was either an allogeneic HSCT recipient or a stem cell or donor lymphocyte infusion donor (not recorded which). It is not recorded whose cells these are; they may come from a transplant donor. Written as DNA, the CDR3 is TGTGCCAGCAGATCTACAGGGGGCACCGGGGAGCTGTTTTTT. Translating gives CASRSTGGTGELFF. The full variable domain, its missing parts supplied by reference TRBV9 and TRBJ2-2, is DSGVTQTPKHLITATGQRVTLRCSPRSGDLSVYWYQQSLDQGLQFLIQYYNGEERAKGNILERFSAQQFPDLHSELNLSSLELGDSALYFCASRSTGGTGELFFGEGSRLTVL.